The next 10 T cell receptor beta chains were all read from a single sample in a study of T cell repertoires in cytomegalovirus infection. TCRdb processed the reads anew with MiXCR; each CDR3 protein has one entry. The repertoire includes over 250,000 distinct CDR3 sequences, roughly 24% of them detected once, and 14% sits in the top ten. Sequencing was carried out using PBMCs. Receptors originate from a human donor in good health (CMV status not recorded). Some clones in this sample may be carry-over from other donors' samples.

This clonotype was picked up a small number of times. The genes are TRBV19 and TRBJ1-5; 8 bases are a match to TRBD1. Per germline, CDR1 LNHDA and CDR2 SQIVND (reference sequence). This CDR3 contains 16 residues. V was clipped by 5 bases and J by 5 bases; unmatched bases: 11. The CDR3 spells CASSASRTGRYQPQHF. The CDR3 nucleotides are TGTGCCAGTAGTGCCTCCCGGACAGGGAGGTATCAGCCCCAGCATTTT.

There are a few counts of this clonotype. V and J are TRBV24-1 and TRBJ1-5, with D tentatively TRBD1 (5 bases). V was clipped by 3 bases and J by 4 bases, with 12 bases between them. Germline loops: CDR1 KGHDR, CDR2 SFDVKD. This CDR3 has 15 residues. The CDR3 nucleotides are TGTGCCACCAGTGATGCGGGACCGAGGAATCAGCCCCAGCATTTT. It yields the protein CATSDAGPRNQPQHF.

The sample holds a few counts of this clonotype. The V call is TRBV29-1, the J call TRBJ2-4; the D gene is possibly TRBD1 (6 bases). V lost 7 bases to trimming and J lost 3 bases, with 19 bases between them. The CDR3 covers 15 residues. Germline-derived CDR1 and CDR2 are SQVTM and ANQGSEA. The CDR3: CSDPAGAGVKNIQYF. As DNA, the CDR3 is TGCAGCGACCCCGCCGGGGCAGGGGTCAAAAACATTCAGTACTTC.

The table lists this clonotype with a few counts. The genes are TRBV24-1 and TRBJ2-1; the D gene is possibly TRBD2 (6 bases). From germline, CDR1 is KGHDR and CDR2 SFDVKD. The V end was cut by 9 bases, the J end by 9 bases, with 17 bases between. CDR3 size: 13 residues. CDR3 sequence: CATERAAGLEQFF. CDR3 nucleotide sequence: TGTGCCACCGAACGGGCGGCGGGGCTTGAGCAGTTCTTC.

The V call is TRBV14, the J call TRBJ2-6, with D uncertain. Germline assignment: CDR1 SGHDN and CDR2 FVKESK. V was trimmed by 1 base and J by 4 bases, leaving 5 bases between them. The CDR3 extends over 14 amino acids. The CDR3 is CASSQVVGANVLTF. CDR3 coding DNA: TGTGCCAGCAGCCAAGTTGTGGGGGCCAACGTCCTGACTTTC.

Details on this clonotype: Just one base apart from a much larger clone, this may be a read error. The chain couples TRBV7-2 to TRBJ2-1; TRBD1 might be the D (6 bases). The length of the CDR3 is 14 residues. V was shortened by 10 bases and J by 6 bases, with 19 bases between the two germline ends. CDR1 and CDR2 from the germline V gene are SGHTA and FQGNSA. CDR3 sequence reads: CAISFTGTSNEQFF. CDR3 nucleotide sequence: TGTGCCATCAGTTTTACCGGGACATCCAATGAGCAGTTCTTC.

The chain employs TRBV20-1 and TRBJ2-3; D perhaps matches TRBD2 (7 bases). The CDR3 runs 16 residues. The germline V and J ends were trimmed by 4 bases and 4 bases, with 21 bases remaining between them. Germline V gene data show CDR1 as DFQATT and CDR2 as SNEGSKA (reference sequence). The DNA for the CDR3 is TGCAGTGCTATTCCACCCCCGGGGGGCAGCGCAGATACGCAGTATTTT. Encoded protein: CSAIPPPGGSADTQYF.

This clonotype was recorded a few times. The V call is TRBV2, the J call TRBJ1-5, with unresolved D. Germline lookup yields CDR1 SNHLY and CDR2 FYNNEI. The CDR3 is 14 residues long. V lost 6 bases and J 5 bases, leaving 14 bases between the germline ends. CDR3 nucleotide sequence: TGTGCCAGCAGGAGGTCGGAGGGCTATCAGCCCCAGCATTTT. Translation: CASRRSEGYQPQHF.

This clonotype was counted ten times or more. The chain employs TRBV7-2 and TRBJ2-5, with 9 bases lining up with TRBD2. The CDR3 spans 16 residues. Germline assignment: CDR1 SGHTA and CDR2 FQGNSA. The ends lost 2 bases at V and 1 base at J; junction bases unmatched: 5. The CDR3 region is CASSLRGRAFQETQYF. CDR3 DNA: TGTGCCAGCAGCTTACGCGGGAGGGCTTTCCAAGAGACCCAGTACTTC.

This clonotype was seen many times. The genes are TRBV10-3 and TRBJ2-5, with 15 bases identical to TRBD2. There are 16 residues in the CDR3. CDR1 is ENHRY and CDR2 is SYGVKD in the germline V gene. Trimming at V came to 9 bases and at J to 1 base, leaving 6 bases not matched to a gene. Here the CDR3 DNA reads TGTGCCATTTCTGGGACTAGCGGGGGGTCCCAAGAGACCCAGTACTTC. This sequence encodes CAISGTSGGSQETQYF.